These 3 T cell receptor beta chains came from one sample sequenced in a study of T cells in localized non-small cell lung cancer. The assay was immunoSEQ multiplex PCR, and TCRdb's table has in-frame clones only and misses some. Of about 34,000 clones in the sample, 85% to 95% were seen once. The source was peripheral blood, collected before any cancer treatment. These receptors were obtained from a woman aged 40-69 years with stage I lung adenocarcinoma.

This clone was observed a single time. The chain is built from TRBV6-1 and TRBJ2-2; D remains unclear. Germline-derived CDR1 and CDR2 are MNHNS and SASEGT. The CDR3 length is 14 residues. V was shortened by 6 bases and J by 4 bases, with 12 bases between the two germline ends. The CDR3 DNA reads as TGTGCCAGCAGAGCCGGGCAGACCACCGGGGAGCTGTTTTTT. Translation gives CASRAGQTTGELFF.

V usage is TRBV5-1 and J usage is TRBJ2-5; 7 positions agree with TRBD2. Per the germline V gene, CDR1 is SGHRS and CDR2 is YFSETQ. With 4 bases clipped from V and 2 bases from J, the junction kept 2 bases outside the gene matches. The length of the CDR3 is 13 residues. CDR3 DNA sequence: TGCGCCAGCAGCCGGGGGGAACAAGAGACCCAGTACTTC. Its protein is CASSRGEQETQYF.

The chain is built from TRBV4-1 and TRBJ2-1; TRBD2 aligns across 12 bases. Trimming at V came to 5 bases and at J to 8 bases, leaving 10 bases not matched to a gene. The CDR3 sequence is 16 residues long. Germline V lookup: CDR1 MGHRA, CDR2 YSYEKL. CDR3 DNA: TGCGCCAGCAGCTTCCTAGCGGGAGGGCCTCAGGATGAGCAGTTCTTC. Translating gives CASSFLAGGPQDEQFF.